Detailed here is one T cell receptor (beta chain). Its antigen is currently unknown. This entry belongs to a study of T cell repertoires in cytomegalovirus infection. Germline V gives CDR1 MDHEN, CDR2 SYDVKM. The CDR3 covers 18 residues. V dropped 2 bases and J dropped 1; count of bases not matched to a gene: 9. A single record per CDR3 protein comes from TCRdb applying MiXCR to the reads. The sample consists of about 7,600 distinct CDR3 sequences, about 49% of them appearing once. The source of this sequence is a human donor in good health (CMV status not recorded). Some clones in this sample may be carry-over from other donors' samples. Specimen: PBMCs, sequenced either directly or after in vitro stimulation (not recorded which). This chain uses TRBV28 with TRBJ2-1; TRBD2 matches 9 bases. In DNA, the CDR3 is TGTGCCAGCAGTTTACGGCGGGAGGGCCCTTTGTCCTACAATGAGCAGTTCTTC. Translated: CASSLRREGPLSYNEQFF.